The 31 T cell receptor beta chains given below trace back to one sample, sequenced in a study of regulatory T cells in long-lasting Graves disease. Time point indicated: newly diagnosed GD, antithyroid drugs for less than 3 months. The TCR library was made from RNA that had been extracted from PBMCs in TRIzol. Assembly of TCR beta libraries relied on iRepertoire HTBI primers together with Arm-PCR of CDR3 regions. TCRdb fed the multiplex PCR reads into MiXCR, producing one record per CDR3 protein. The sample yields fewer than 650,000 distinct CDR3 sequences, approximately 15% seen once. The sample was also reused in another study, on T cells in Graves' hyperthyroidism and ophthalmopathy.

Specimen: peripheral blood mononuclear cells (PBMCs), collected at new diagnosis, from a patient treated with antithyroid drugs. These receptors were obtained from a woman in her twenties or thirties with Graves disease.

V is TRBV18 and J is TRBJ2-2; D uncertain. In germline, CDR1 is KGHSH, CDR2 LQKENI. The ends were cut back, 3 bases at V and 0 bases at J, with 8 bases in the middle. The CDR3 covers 15 residues. CDR3 protein: CASSPLVTNTGELFF. The CDR3 bases are TGTGCCAGCTCACCGCTAGTGACGAACACCGGGGAGCTGTTTTTT.

This clonotype came up a few times. This chain links TRBV19 with TRBJ2-2; no clear D. The V end lost 3 bases, the J end lost 2 bases, and 7 bases lay between the germline ends. Germline V gene sequence: CDR1 LNHDA, CDR2 SQIVND (reference sequence). The CDR3 extends over 14 amino acids. The DNA of the CDR3 is TGTGCCAGTAGTATCAAGGCCAACACCGGGGAGCTGTTTTTT. This encodes CASSIKANTGELFF.

This clonotype was found a few times. J is TRBJ2-3 and V is TRBV14; 11 nucleotides line up with TRBD2. Germline lookup yields CDR1 SGHDN and CDR2 FVKESK. With V trimmed by 3 bases and J by 2 bases, 13 bases remained unmatched. The CDR3 has 19 amino acids. CDR3 residues: CASSHSGRLAGGNTDTQYF. The CDR3 nucleotides read TGTGCCAGCAGCCATTCAGGGCGGCTAGCGGGAGGTAACACAGATACGCAGTATTTT.

Ten or more counts support this clonotype. This chain connects TRBV30 to TRBJ1-2; TRBD1 matches at 7 bases. This CDR3 contains 13 residues. In germline, CDR1 is GTSNPN, CDR2 SVGIG (reference sequence). The junction had 2 bases not matched to a gene; V was cut back by 2 bases and J by 2 bases. DNA of the CDR3: TGTGCCTGGAGTCAGGACAGGAACTATGGCTACACCTTC. Translating gives CAWSQDRNYGYTF.

Note on this clonotype: A much more abundant neighbour one base away suggests this may be a read error. The rearrangement links TRBV27 to TRBJ2-3, with D tentatively TRBD1 or TRBD2 (5 bases each). CDR1 MNHEY and CDR2 SMNVEV come from the germline V gene (reference sequence). Trimming removed 0 bases from V and 2 bases from J, with 18 bases in between. There are 18 residues in the CDR3. The CDR3 spells CASSLSGQGESSTDTQYF. CDR3 nucleotide sequence: TGTGCCAGCAGTTTATCGGGGCAGGGAGAAAGTTCCACAGATACGCAGTATTTT.

There are a few counts of this clonotype. The chain links TRBV20-1 to TRBJ2-1; no definite D call. The CDR3 runs to 12 residues. The V gene's germline CDR1 is DFQATT and CDR2 SNEGSKA (reference sequence). V was cut by 5 bases and J by 5 bases, with 10 bases left in between. The CDR3 is CSACIVNNEQFF. The CDR3, as DNA: TGCAGTGCTTGTATAGTGAACAATGAGCAGTTCTTC.

This clonotype has ten or more counts. The chain is built from TRBV20-1 and TRBJ2-1, with D unclear. The CDR3 runs 16 residues. Germline V gene data show CDR1 as DFQATT and CDR2 as SNEGSKA (reference sequence). Trimming removed 6 bases from V and 0 bases from J, with 18 bases in between. The DNA for the CDR3 is TGCAGTGCGTACCGGGCCCCAAGGAGCTCCTACAATGAGCAGTTCTTC. Translating it yields CSAYRAPRSSYNEQFF.

This clonotype was seen repeatedly, ten times or more. The chain uses TRBV28 and TRBJ2-5; a possible D gene is TRBD2 (5 bases). Between the trimmed V and J ends, which lost 4 bases and 5 bases, there was a span of 17 bases. The length of the CDR3 is 15 residues. From germline, CDR1 is MDHEN and CDR2 SYDVKM. The CDR3 reads CASSSPRGSEETQYF. For the CDR3, the DNA is TGTGCCAGCAGTTCACCCCGTGGGAGTGAGGAGACCCAGTACTTC.

This clonotype was detected many times. The chain links TRBV11-2 to TRBJ1-4; 10 nucleotides match TRBD1. CDR1 is SGHAT, CDR2 FQNNGV, per germline. This CDR3 spans 13 amino acids. V lost 8 bases and J lost 8; bases outside the gene matches: 5. In nucleotides, the CDR3 is TGTGCCAGCCAAGGACAGGGGGGCGAAAAACTGTTTTTT. Protein sequence: CASQGQGGEKLFF.

This clonotype came up many times. The chain has TRBV6-5 and TRBJ2-3; D not certain. Trimming pared 0 bases from V and 0 bases from J, leaving 10 bases between. The CDR3 covers 16 residues. From germline, CDR1 is MNHEY and CDR2 SVGAGI. The CDR3 sequence is CASSYSLGRSTDTQYF. The CDR3 DNA follows: TGTGCCAGCAGTTACTCGTTGGGTCGTAGCACAGATACGCAGTATTTT.

This rearrangement joins TRBV20-1 to TRBJ2-1; D call uncertain. V lost 3 bases and J lost 6, with 9 bases in between. The germline V gene encodes CDR1 DFQATT and CDR2 SNEGSKA (reference sequence). The CDR3 length is 12 residues. The DNA of the CDR3 is TGCAGTGCTAGGTCCCAGGTCAATGAGCAGTTCTTC. It specifies CSARSQVNEQFF.

This clonotype was seen only a few times. The chain employs TRBV7-3 and TRBJ2-1, with D perhaps TRBD2 (5 bases). V was pared by 6 bases and J by 5 bases, with 17 bases between. Germline V gives CDR1 SGHTA, CDR2 FQGTGA. The CDR3 has 15 residues. CDR3 amino acids: CASSHASLTNNEQFF. The DNA of the CDR3 is TGTGCCAGCAGTCATGCTAGCCTTACCAACAATGAGCAGTTCTTC.

The chain couples TRBV5-1 to TRBJ2-5; D is uncertain. CDR3 size: 11 residues. Germline V gene data show CDR1 as SGHRS and CDR2 as YFSETQ. V lost 6 bases, J lost 2 bases, and 5 bases lay in between. The CDR3 DNA reads TGCGCCAGCAAGCAGCAAGAGACCCAGTACTTC. Its translation: CASKQQETQYF.

This clonotype was counted ten times or more. The V and J genes are TRBV10-3 and TRBJ1-1, with D possibly TRBD1 on 5 matching bases. The germline gives CDR1 ENHRY, CDR2 SYGVKD. V was trimmed by 2 bases and J by 6 bases, leaving 13 bases between them. The CDR3 contains 14 residues. CDR3 sequence (DNA): TGTGCCATCAGTGAGCAGGGCTCGAGCGCTGAAGCTTTCTTT. It is translated as CAISEQGSSAEAFF.

This clonotype was counted at least ten times. This rearrangement joins TRBV6-1 to TRBJ1-2; the match to TRBD1 covers 11 bases. Germline V gene data show CDR1 as MNHNS and CDR2 as SASEGT. The CDR3 length is 15 residues. J was trimmed by 4 bases and V by 8 bases; bases with no gene match: 9. CDR3 region: CASLDRGQGIYGYTF. CDR3 sequence (DNA): TGTGCCAGCCTGGACAGGGGGCAAGGAATCTATGGCTACACCTTC.

The chain recombines TRBV5-6 with TRBJ1-1; D is ambiguous. CDR3 length equals 15 residues. Germline CDR1 reads SGHDT; CDR2 reads YYEEEE. V lost 1 base to trimming and J lost 5 bases, with 15 bases between them. CDR3 DNA: TGTGCCAGCAGCTTGCGACCGGAAAGATGGACTGAAGCTTTCTTT. It translates to CASSLRPERWTEAFF.

This clonotype was seen repeatedly, ten times or more. The V and J genes are TRBV11-2 and TRBJ1-5; D might be TRBD1 (6 bases). CDR3 length: 16 residues. Germline CDR1 reads SGHAT; CDR2 reads FQNNGV. V lost 1 base and J 9 bases, leaving 19 bases between the germline ends. The CDR3 reads CASSLGAGTTKGPQHF. For the CDR3, the DNA is TGTGCCAGCAGCTTAGGTGCAGGGACAACTAAGGGGCCCCAGCATTTT.

This clonotype was counted at least ten times. CDR3 region: CSVLATLNQPQHF. CDR3 DNA sequence: TGCAGTGTTCTAGCTACGCTCAATCAGCCCCAGCATTTT. V usage is TRBV20-1 and J usage is TRBJ1-5; no definite D call. The germline V and J ends were trimmed by 7 bases and 3 bases, with 13 bases remaining between them. Germline V CDR1 and CDR2: DFQATT, SNEGSKA (reference sequence). The CDR3 consists of 13 residues.

This clonotype has ten or more counts. This chain joins TRBV6-1 and TRBJ1-5, with TRBD1 matching 7 bases. V was clipped by 6 bases and J by 6 bases; unmatched bases: 8. Per the germline V gene, CDR1 is MNHNS and CDR2 is SASEGT. The length of the CDR3 is 14 residues. In DNA form, the CDR3 reads TGTGCCAGCAGACAGATACAGGGGAGTCAGCCCCAGCATTTT. It is translated as CASRQIQGSQPQHF.

This clonotype was counted a few times. V usage is TRBV5-6 and J usage is TRBJ1-5; D is unclear. The CDR3 covers 16 residues. V lost 3 bases to trimming and J lost 2 bases, with 15 bases between them. The germline CDR1 and CDR2 sequences are SGHDT and YYEEEE. The CDR3 DNA reads as TGTGCCAGCAGCTGGGGAGGCGGTACGGGCAATCAGCCCCAGCATTTT. It specifies CASSWGGGTGNQPQHF.

This clonotype was detected a few times. The chain couples TRBV9 to TRBJ2-1; D is ambiguous. The CDR3 spans 15 residues. Trimming cost V 4 bases and J 3 bases, with 14 bases left between them. CDR1 is SGDLS and CDR2 is YYNGEE in the germline V gene. The CDR3 loop is CASSFSHIDYNEQFF. CDR3 nucleotide sequence: TGTGCCAGCAGCTTTAGCCACATTGACTACAATGAGCAGTTCTTC. Full variable domain (missing parts from reference TRBV9 and TRBJ2-1): DSGVTQTPKHLITATGQRVTLRCSPRSGDLSVYWYQQSLDQGLQFLIQYYNGEERAKGNILERFSAQQFPDLHSELNLSSLELGDSALYFCASSFSHIDYNEQFFGPGTRLTVL.

This clonotype has ten or more counts. This chain links TRBV6-1 with TRBJ1-1, with D perhaps matching TRBD1 (6 bases). CDR1 is MNHNS, CDR2 SASEGT, per germline. This CDR3 comprises 14 residues. The V and J ends lost 6 bases and 3 bases respectively, with 14 bases between them. The CDR3 bases are TGTGCCAGCAGCCCCGGGGGGCGGCACACTGAAGCTTTCTTT. This codes for CASSPGGRHTEAFF.

This clonotype was observed a few times. CDR3 residues: CSARDLGTGGQYF. Written as DNA, the CDR3 is TGCAGTGCTAGAGATTTGGGGACAGGGGGCCAGTACTTC. This sequence joins TRBV20-1 and TRBJ2-4, with 12 bases aligning to TRBD1. The CDR3 runs to 13 residues. CDR1 and CDR2 from the germline V gene are DFQATT and SNEGSKA (reference sequence). J lost 13 bases, V lost 0 bases, and 4 bases had no gene match.

The chain has TRBV29-1 and TRBJ2-5; a possible D gene is TRBD2 (5 bases). Trimming stripped 8 bases from V and 1 base from J, with 14 bases between. There are 13 residues in the CDR3. The germline V gene has CDR1 SQVTM and CDR2 ANQGSEA. The CDR3 reads CSSSLGLQETQYF. The CDR3 nucleotides are TGCAGCTCTAGCCTCGGGCTCCAAGAGACCCAGTACTTC.

CDR3 sequence (DNA): TGTGCCATCAGTGAGATGGATGCAGGGATGAACACTGAAGCTTTCTTT. Translated, it gives CAISEMDAGMNTEAFF. The rearrangement uses TRBV10-3 and TRBJ1-1; tentative D call: TRBD1 (5 bases). Trimming shortened V by 2 bases and J by 0 bases, and 13 bases separated the two germline ends. The CDR3 loop spans 16 amino acids. The germline V gene encodes CDR1 ENHRY and CDR2 SYGVKD.

The chain uses TRBV20-1 and TRBJ1-4; D unclear. Trimming took 3 bases from V and 0 from J, leaving 8 bases between them. CDR1 is DFQATT, CDR2 SNEGSKA, per germline (reference sequence). This CDR3 spans 14 amino acids. The DNA of the CDR3 is TGCAGTGCTAGTAAGGGAACAACTAATGAAAAACTGTTTTTT. It specifies CSASKGTTNEKLFF.

This clonotype occurred many times. The chain links TRBV27 to TRBJ2-7; TRBD1 is a possible D gene (5 bases). Trimming left V 10 bases short and J 3 bases short, with 19 bases between. CDR3 length: 14 residues. The germline V gene encodes CDR1 MNHEY and CDR2 SMNVEV (reference sequence). CDR3 region: CATGQAGPDYEQYF. The CDR3 DNA reads as TGTGCCACCGGGCAGGCAGGGCCGGACTACGAGCAGTACTTC.

This clonotype has ten or more counts. A junction boundary mismatches the germline segment, possibly from a read error. The chain employs TRBV7-8 and TRBJ2-3, with D uncertain. Per the germline V gene, CDR1 is SGHVS and CDR2 is FQNEAQ. This CDR3 has 15 residues. In DNA, the CDR3 is TGTGCCAGCAGTTTAGGGTGGCCTAGCACAGATACGCAGTATTTT. Translated: CASSLGWPSTDTQYF.

This clonotype was picked up a small number of times. V gene TRBV20-1 combines with J gene TRBJ2-5; perhaps D is TRBD1 or TRBD2 (5 bases each). CDR3 size: 15 residues. The V end lost 4 bases, the J end lost 0 bases, and 15 bases lay between the germline ends. Looked up from germline, CDR1 is DFQATT and CDR2 is SNEGSKA (reference sequence). As DNA, the CDR3 is TGCAGTGCTAAAGGGGACGGAAGGAACCAAGAGACCCAGTACTTC. Translated: CSAKGDGRNQETQYF.

This clonotype was detected many times. The chain recombines TRBV28 with TRBJ1-2; D is unresolved. This CDR3 comprises 15 residues. The germline V gene encodes CDR1 MDHEN and CDR2 SYDVKM. Trimming stripped 3 bases from V and 8 bases from J, with 19 bases between. CDR3 residues: CASSFSRGIWSGYTF. The CDR3 DNA reads as TGTGCCAGCAGTTTTTCGCGCGGGATTTGGTCGGGCTACACCTTC.

This clonotype was counted ten times or more. The J gene is TRBJ1-1, the V gene TRBV10-3; D is unclear. Germline V CDR1 and CDR2: ENHRY, SYGVKD. The CDR3 spans 14 residues. Deletions cut 11 bases from V and 2 bases from J, with 18 bases between. The CDR3 loop is CASSQIGRNTEAFF. For the CDR3, the DNA is TGTGCCTCATCCCAGATCGGGCGAAACACTGAAGCTTTCTTT.